Each of the 23 T cell receptor beta chains below was sequenced from the same sample in a study of T cells after yellow fever vaccination (dated 2019 in TCRdb). What the treatment or condition label conveys for this sample: live attenuated yellow fever vaccine strain. Library construction relied on 5' RACE. The listed sequencing device is Illumina HiSeq 2500. TCRdb handled the public reads itself, with Q25 trimming in fastp and clone calling in MiXCR, and kept productive beta chains. Each CDR3 protein gets just one entry, which takes the most common genes and DNA from the rows behind it. The sample profile shows some 350,000 distinct CDR3 sequences; about 6% of them were found once. The ten largest account for about 15% of the sample. The sequenced sample was PBMCs, obtained 5 days after the yellow fever booster vaccination. Receptors originate from a man under 40 who received the YFV17D yellow fever vaccine.

This clonotype was detected a few times. The chain combines TRBV2 with TRBJ2-3; D is unclear. Deletions cut 7 bases from V and 2 bases from J, with 10 bases between. Germline V gives CDR1 SNHLY, CDR2 FYNNEI. This CDR3 region has 13 residues. The CDR3 region is CASTPRFTDTQYF. The CDR3 DNA reads TGTGCCAGCACCCCCCGCTTCACAGATACGCAGTATTTT. The full variable domain, in which reference TRBV2 and TRBJ2-3 provide the parts outside the CDR3, is EPEVTQTPSHQVTQMGQEVILRCVPISNHLYFYWYRQILGQKVEFLVSFYNNEISEKSEIFDDQFSVERPDGSNFTLKIRSTKLEDSAMYFCASTPRFTDTQYFGPGTRLTVL.

This clonotype was found many times. The V gene is TRBV6-4, the J gene TRBJ2-2; tentatively, D is TRBD1 (6 bases). This CDR3 comprises 14 residues. CDR1 and CDR2 from the germline V gene are MRHNA and SNTAGT. With 7 bases removed from V and 4 bases from J, the gap between germline ends came to 13 bases. CDR3 in DNA: TGTGCCAGCAAATATCAGGGGAGCACCGGGGAGCTGTTTTTT. Encoded protein: CASKYQGSTGELFF.

There are a few counts of this clonotype. V and J are TRBV6-1 and TRBJ2-7; possibly TRBD2 for D (6 bases). The CDR3 extends over 14 amino acids. The germline CDR1 and CDR2 sequences are MNHNS and SASEGT. The germline V and J ends were trimmed by 11 bases and 6 bases, with 23 bases remaining between them. CDR3 sequence reads: CASQWGSTTSEQYF. DNA of the CDR3: TGTGCCTCCCAGTGGGGGTCGACGACTAGCGAGCAGTACTTC.

This clonotype was picked up many times. The V call is TRBV5-1, the J call TRBJ2-2, with 9 bases identical to TRBD2. V lost 0 bases, J lost 5 bases, and 2 bases stayed unmatched. This CDR3 is 15 amino acids long. Germline V CDR1 and CDR2: SGHRS, YFSETQ. The CDR3 DNA is TGCGCCAGCAGCTTGGGACTAGCGGCAACCGGGGAGCTGTTTTTT. It encodes CASSLGLAATGELFF.

This clonotype came up once. Possible read error: a much larger clone is one base away. J is TRBJ2-3 and V is TRBV15; either TRBD1 or TRBD2 may fit D (5 bases each). V lost 4 bases and J lost 13, with 12 bases in between. The CDR3 runs to 11 residues. CDR1 LNHNV and CDR2 YYDKDF come from the germline V gene (reference sequence). CDR3 residues: CATSMLGAKYF. CDR3 nucleotides: TGTGCCACCAGCATGCTCGGGGCAAAGTATTTT.

This clonotype occurred many times. The genes are TRBV5-1 and TRBJ2-1; the match to TRBD1 covers 9 bases. CDR1 is SGHRS and CDR2 is YFSETQ in the germline V gene. CDR3 length equals 13 residues. The J segment lost 7 bases and the V segment lost 6 bases, leaving 5 bases of the junction unmatched. In DNA form, the CDR3 reads TGCGCCAGCACCGGGACAGGGAGGAATGAGCAGTTCTTC. Protein sequence: CASTGTGRNEQFF.

This clonotype has more than one count but fewer than ten. The chain is built from TRBV20-1 and TRBJ2-3; 10 bases align to TRBD2. CDR1 is DFQATT, CDR2 SNEGSKA, per germline (reference sequence). The CDR3 loop spans 13 amino acids. The CDR3 sequence is CGTSGESTDTQYF. The CDR3 bases are TGCGGTACTAGCGGGGAAAGCACAGATACGCAGTATTTT.

The chain has TRBV5-1 and TRBJ2-5, with 9 bases matching TRBD1. In germline, CDR1 is SGHRS, CDR2 YFSETQ. V trimming: 5 bases; J trimming: 5 bases; junction bases outside the gene matches: 10. This CDR3 region has 15 residues. In nucleotides, the CDR3 is TGCGCCAGCAGAATGCGGACAGGGGTGGTGGAGACCCAGTACTTC. This encodes CASRMRTGVVETQYF.

This clonotype has just a few counts. The gene calls are TRBV5-1 and TRBJ2-7; the D is unclear. The length of the CDR3 is 12 residues. CDR1 SGHRS and CDR2 YFSETQ come from the germline V gene. V was clipped by 4 bases and J by 4 bases, with 9 bases between them. Written as DNA, the CDR3 is TGCGCCAGCAGCAGAGATCCTTACGAGCAGTACTTC. Translating it yields CASSRDPYEQYF. Combining the CDR3 with reference TRBV5-1 and TRBJ2-7 gives the whole variable domain KAGVTQTPRYLIKTRGQQVTLSCSPISGHRSVSWYQQTPGQGLQFLFEYFSETQRNKGNFPGRFSGRQFSNSRSEMNVSTLELGDSALYLCASSRDPYEQYFGPGTRLTVT.

The chain recombines TRBV6-5 with TRBJ2-1; D possibly corresponds to TRBD1 (5 bases). CDR1 MNHEY and CDR2 SVGAGI come from the germline V gene. The CDR3 totals 14 residues. The V end was cut by 6 bases, the J end by 2 bases, with 11 bases between. This CDR3 is CASRARETYNEQFF. For the CDR3, the DNA is TGTGCCAGCAGGGCCAGGGAAACCTACAATGAGCAGTTCTTC.

This clonotype was seen a few times. V is TRBV29-1 and J is TRBJ2-4, with no clear D. The germline gives CDR1 SQVTM, CDR2 ANQGSEA. CDR3 length: 11 residues. Trimming removed 7 bases at V and 8 bases at J, with 12 bases between. CDR3 loop: CSGLVRDIQYF. CDR3 coding DNA: TGCAGCGGCCTGGTGAGAGACATTCAGTACTTC. The full variable domain, in which reference TRBV29-1 and TRBJ2-4 provide the parts outside the CDR3, is SAVISQKPSRDICQRGTSLTIQCQVDSQVTMMFWYRQQPGQSLTLIATANQGSEATYESGFVIDKFPISRPNLTFSTLTVSNMSPEDSSIYLCSGLVRDIQYFGAGTRLSVL.

This clonotype was recorded at least ten times. This chain joins TRBV6-1 and TRBJ2-7; D assignment may be TRBD1 or TRBD2 (6 bases each). Germline V gene data show CDR1 as MNHNS and CDR2 as SASEGT. The CDR3 runs to 15 residues. V lost 6 bases and J 2 bases, leaving 17 bases between the germline ends. The CDR3 sequence: CASRASQGGPYEQYF. For the CDR3, the DNA is TGTGCCAGCAGGGCCTCACAGGGAGGACCCTACGAGCAGTACTTC.

This clonotype was found a few times. The rearrangement uses TRBV6-5 and TRBJ2-2; D might be TRBD1 or TRBD2, each matching 5 bases. The V end was cut by 5 bases, the J end by 7 bases, with 8 bases between. Germline CDR1 is MNHEY and CDR2 is SVGAGI. CDR3 size: 12 residues. CDR3 sequence: CASSGTVGELFF. DNA for the CDR3: TGTGCCAGCAGTGGGACCGTCGGGGAGCTGTTTTTT.

This clonotype appeared many times. The genes are TRBV20-1 and TRBJ2-1, with D perhaps matching TRBD1 (6 bases). V was shortened by 5 bases and J by 4 bases, with 12 bases between the two germline ends. The CDR3 runs 13 residues. Germline CDR1 reads DFQATT; CDR2 reads SNEGSKA (reference sequence). CDR3 amino acids: CSAGQPGYNEQFF. The DNA for the CDR3 is TGCAGTGCTGGACAGCCAGGGTACAATGAGCAGTTCTTC.

This clonotype was counted only a few times. The chain joins TRBV11-1 to TRBJ2-1; 11 positions match TRBD1. CDR1 is SGHAT and CDR2 is FQDESV in the germline V gene (reference sequence). The V gene end was trimmed by 5 bases and the J gene end by 0 bases; junction bases not matched to a gene: 12. The CDR3 is 19 residues long. The DNA of the CDR3 is TGTGCCAGCAGCCACGGACAGGGGGCCCTTTTTAGCTCCTACAATGAGCAGTTCTTC. It translates to CASSHGQGALFSSYNEQFF.

This clonotype appeared a few times. This chain uses TRBV12-3 or TRBV12-4 with TRBJ1-2, with TRBD1 matching over 7 bases. V dropped 3 bases and J dropped 7; count of bases not matched to a gene: 5. The CDR3 totals 13 residues. Here the CDR3 reads CASSLADRFGYTF. Written as DNA, the CDR3 is TGTGCCAGCAGTTTGGCGGACAGGTTTGGCTACACCTTC.

This clonotype has just a few counts. This chain joins TRBV3-1 and TRBJ2-5; D is unclear. Trimming took 4 bases from V and 1 from J, leaving 4 bases between them. CDR3 length: 12 amino acids. The V gene's germline CDR1 is LGHDT and CDR2 YNNKEL (reference sequence). The CDR3 sequence: CASSPPQETQYF. Written as DNA, the CDR3 is TGTGCCAGCAGCCCCCCCCAAGAGACCCAGTACTTC.

This clonotype showed up many times. The chain couples TRBV24-1 to TRBJ2-2; D call uncertain. V lost 3 bases, J lost 4 bases, and 5 bases lay in between. The CDR3 has 13 residues. In germline, CDR1 is KGHDR, CDR2 SFDVKD. In nucleotides, the CDR3 is TGTGCCACCAGTGATGATTTCACCGGGGAGCTGTTTTTT. Its protein is CATSDDFTGELFF.

V gene TRBV3-1 combines with J gene TRBJ1-4; possibly TRBD1 for D (5 bases). The V end lost 2 bases, the J end lost 8 bases, and 12 bases lay between the germline ends. Germline CDR1 is LGHDT and CDR2 is YNNKEL (reference sequence). The CDR3 is 14 amino acids. CDR3 residues: CASSQRGTAEKLFF. The CDR3 coding sequence is TGTGCCAGCAGCCAACGGGGGACGGCGGAAAAACTGTTTTTT.

In the case of this clonotype: A much more abundant neighbour one base away suggests this may be a read error. The V call is TRBV12-3 or TRBV12-4, the J call TRBJ2-4; D is perhaps TRBD2 (10 bases). V gave up 1 base and J gave up 7 bases, with 29 bases separating them. CDR3 length equals 20 residues. The CDR3, as DNA: TGTGCCAGCAGTTTAGTAGGGACAGGGAAGATTAGCGGGAGGTCTAACATTCAGTACTTC. This gives the protein CASSLVGTGKISGRSNIQYF.

This clonotype was picked up a small number of times. The J gene is TRBJ2-3, the V gene TRBV18, with 12 nucleotides matching TRBD2. Germline CDR1 and CDR2: KGHSH and LQKENI. V was pared by 3 bases and J by 4 bases, with 5 bases of the junction left unmatched. The CDR3 extends over 16 amino acids. The CDR3 sequence: CASSPPGLAGSDTQYF. The CDR3 DNA sequence: TGTGCCAGCTCACCGCCGGGACTAGCGGGCTCAGATACGCAGTATTTT.

This clonotype was observed a few times. The rearrangement uses TRBV7-2 and TRBJ2-7, with no clear D. The CDR3 runs to 15 residues. The V and J ends lost 5 bases and 3 bases respectively, with 17 bases between them. CDR1 and CDR2 (germline): SGHTA, FQGNSA. DNA for the CDR3: TGTGCCAGCAGCCCCGAGGCGAACTTGTACTACGAGCAGTACTTC. This encodes CASSPEANLYYEQYF.

J is TRBJ1-5 and V is TRBV20-1, with a possible D match to TRBD1 (5 bases). Deletions cut 6 bases from V and 0 bases from J, with 12 bases between. The CDR3 has 14 residues. Germline loops: CDR1 DFQATT, CDR2 SNEGSKA (reference sequence). The CDR3 loop reads CSARADSSNQPQHF. CDR3 nucleotide sequence: TGCAGTGCCAGGGCCGACAGTAGCAATCAGCCCCAGCATTTT.